The 17 T cell receptor beta chains listed next were all sequenced from one sample in a study of breast tumors, draining lymph nodes, adjacent tissues. One entry per CDR3 protein, called by TCRdb with MiXCR from the multiplex PCR reads. The sample shows around 110,000 distinct CDR3 sequences, less than 40% of them seen only once. Samples came from axillary lymph nodes draining the breast cancer. Specimen: axillary lymph node tissue. These receptors originate from a female donor with breast cancer. Some clones in this sample may be carry-over from other donors' samples.

Only a few counts were recorded for this clonotype. The junction shows a germline mismatch at one end, possibly a read error. The V call is TRBV27, the J call TRBJ2-7, with 7 bases that match TRBD2. This CDR3 has 14 amino acids. CDR1 and CDR2 from the germline V gene are MNHEY and SMNVEV (reference sequence). The CDR3 protein is CASSSGLAAYERYF. The CDR3 nucleotides read TGTGCCAGCAGTTCGGGGCTAGCGGCCTACGAGCGGTACTTC.

This clonotype was detected ten times or more. This rearrangement joins TRBV9 to TRBJ1-4; weak D call: TRBD1 (6 bases). V was cut by 6 bases and J by 8 bases, with 14 bases left in between. The CDR3 sequence is 13 residues long. Germline V gene lookup returns CDR1 SGDLS and CDR2 YYNGEE. The CDR3: CASTPVGGEKLFF. CDR3 in DNA: TGTGCCAGCACCCCCGTGGGGGGCGAAAAACTGTTTTTT.

With regard to this clonotype: One end of the junction fails to match germline, which may point to a read error. V is TRBV7-2 and J is TRBJ1-6; D not resolved. CDR1 is SGHTA and CDR2 is FQGNSA in the germline V gene. CDR3 length: 15 residues. CDR3 protein: CASKATSSYNPPLHF. The CDR3 DNA reads as TGTGCCAGCAAGGCCACGAGCTCCTATAATCCACCCCTCCACTTT.

In regard to this clonotype: No conserved phenylalanine or tryptophan is present at the end of the CDR3, so a read error is the likely explanation. The limits of the CDR3 on the DNA are not certain, so only TCRdb's listed CDR3 is given. The chain couples TRBV7-9 to TRBJ2-5. Per germline, CDR1 SEHNR and CDR2 FQNEAQ (reference sequence). The CDR3 is 8 amino acids long, termini counted. The chain's CDR3 is CASSTSMT.

V is TRBV29-1 and J is TRBJ1-1, with 9 bases that match TRBD1. Unmatched junction bases numbered 22, after V lost 6 bases and J lost 11 bases. Germline V gene data show CDR1 as SQVTM and CDR2 as ANQGSEA. The CDR3 length is 16 residues. CDR3 region: CSVDPIPGTGIRDAFF. In DNA form, the CDR3 reads TGCAGCGTAGATCCCATCCCCGGGACAGGGATACGTGACGCTTTCTTT. Full variable domain (missing parts from reference TRBV29-1 and TRBJ1-1): SAVISQKPSRDICQRGTSLTIQCQVDSQVTMMFWYRQQPGQSLTLIATANQGSEATYESGFVIDKFPISRPNLTFSTLTVSNMSPEDSSIYLCSVDPIPGTGIRDAFFGQGTRLTVV.

In its sample, this clonotype was seen many times. The V call is TRBV13, the J call TRBJ2-5, with 10 bases aligning to TRBD2. V was clipped by 5 bases and J by 0 bases; unmatched bases: 12. Germline V gene lookup returns CDR1 PRHDT and CDR2 FYEKMQ (reference sequence). This CDR3 region has 18 residues. The CDR3 reads CASSPTRTSGLYQETQYF. Written as DNA, the CDR3 is TGTGCCAGCAGCCCGACCCGGACTAGCGGCCTATACCAAGAGACCCAGTACTTC.

This clonotype was counted ten times or more. The V gene is TRBV11-2, the J gene TRBJ2-1; no firm D call. Trimming stripped 0 bases from V and 6 bases from J, with 3 bases between. The length of the CDR3 is 12 residues. Germline CDR1 reads SGHAT; CDR2 reads FQNNGV. The DNA for the CDR3 is TGTGCCAGCAGCTTAGATCGCAATGAGCAGTTCTTC. It encodes CASSLDRNEQFF.

This clonotype was seen ten or more times. This sequence joins TRBV5-1 and TRBJ2-4; D is possibly TRBD1 (6 bases). CDR1 and CDR2 (germline): SGHRS, YFSETQ. The V end was cut by 2 bases, the J end by 7 bases, with 16 bases between. The CDR3 length is 15 residues. For the CDR3, the DNA is TGCGCCAGCAGCTTAATCGGGGACACCTCGAACATTCAGTACTTC. Encoded protein: CASSLIGDTSNIQYF.

As to this clonotype: One end of the junction fails to match germline, which may point to a read error. The CDR3 DNA reads TGTGCCAGCAGCAGAGACCGGGGAAATTCACCCTTCACCTTT. Translation: CASSRDRGNSPFTF. This rearrangement joins TRBV9 to TRBJ1-6; D gene ambiguous. CDR3 size: 14 residues. Germline values: CDR1 SGDLS, CDR2 YYNGEE.

This clonotype was detected ten times or more. This sequence may be a read error, since a much larger clone differs from it by one base. The chain has TRBV7-3 and TRBJ2-6, with a possible D match to TRBD1 (5 bases). Germline-derived CDR1 and CDR2 are SGHTA and FQGTGA. The CDR3 totals 15 residues. This chain's CDR3 is CASSLSRTGANVLPF. The CDR3 region has the DNA TGTGCCAGCAGCTTAAGCAGAACTGGGGCCAACGTCCTGCCTTTC.

The chain couples TRBV9 to TRBJ2-6; D is possibly TRBD1 (5 bases). With 3 bases removed from V and 4 bases from J, the gap between germline ends came to 17 bases. Germline V gene data show CDR1 as SGDLS and CDR2 as YYNGEE. CDR3 length: 17 amino acids. CDR3: CASSAQPGAPGANVLTF. As DNA, the CDR3 is TGTGCCAGCAGCGCCCAACCTGGGGCGCCGGGGGCCAACGTCCTGACTTTC.

This clonotype was seen many times. The chain is built from TRBV7-9 and TRBJ2-3; D is ambiguous. The CDR3 is 12 amino acids. In germline, CDR1 is SEHNR, CDR2 FQNEAQ (reference sequence). Trimming left V 3 bases short and J 0 bases short, with 1 base between. The CDR3 loop reads CASSLSTDTQYF. The CDR3 nucleotides read TGTGCCAGCAGCTTGAGCACAGATACGCAGTATTTT.

This clonotype was counted at least ten times. V is TRBV20-1 and J is TRBJ2-3; D is unclear. The V gene's germline CDR1 is DFQATT and CDR2 SNEGSKA (reference sequence). Trimming took 4 bases from V and 0 from J, leaving 8 bases between them. This CDR3 contains 13 residues. CDR3 in amino acids: CSANIGSTDTQYF. In DNA, the CDR3 is TGCAGTGCTAATATAGGGAGCACAGATACGCAGTATTTT.

The table lists this clonotype with many counts. CDR3 nucleotide sequence: TGTGCCAGCACCTTGTACCTCGAGCTCGTGGGCAATGAGCAGTTCTTC. Translated, it gives CASTLYLELVGNEQFF. The chain combines TRBV7-9 with TRBJ2-1; the D is unclear. The CDR3 sequence is 16 residues long. V lost 7 bases and J 6 bases, leaving 22 bases between the germline ends. In germline, CDR1 is SEHNR, CDR2 FQNEAQ (reference sequence). Full variable domain (missing parts from reference TRBV7-9 and TRBJ2-1): DTGVSQNPRHKITKRGQNVTFRCDPISEHNRLYWYRQTLGQGPEFLTYFQNEAQLEKSRLLSDRFSAERPKGSFSTLEIQRTEQGDSAMYLCASTLYLELVGNEQFFGPGTRLTVL.

There are many counts of this clonotype. The CDR3 protein is CSARVPYGYTF. The DNA of the CDR3 is TGCAGTGCTAGAGTCCCCTATGGCTACACCTTC. The V call is TRBV20-1, the J call TRBJ1-2; the D is unclear. The germline V and J ends were trimmed by 1 base and 4 bases, with 4 bases remaining between them. CDR3 length: 11 residues. Looked up from germline, CDR1 is DFQATT and CDR2 is SNEGSKA (reference sequence).

The chain uses TRBV10-3 and TRBJ1-5, with D possibly matching TRBD1 (5 bases). With 3 bases removed from V and 11 bases from J, the gap between germline ends came to 17 bases. CDR3 length: 14 residues. Germline CDR1 reads ENHRY; CDR2 reads SYGVKD. CDR3 nucleotides: TGTGCCATCAGTGATGGACTAGGGGTAAAGACCCAGCATTTT. Protein product: CAISDGLGVKTQHF.

In this sample, this clonotype turned up many times. The V gene is TRBV19, the J gene TRBJ1-5; D may be TRBD1 (5 bases). The CDR3 is made up of 16 amino acids. CDR1 and CDR2 (germline): LNHDA, SQIVND (reference sequence). The V end was cut by 1 base, the J end by 2 bases, with 12 bases between. The CDR3 nucleotides are TGTGCCAGTAGTATAGGACTCAGGGTTGGCAATCAGCCCCAGCATTTT. Protein sequence: CASSIGLRVGNQPQHF.